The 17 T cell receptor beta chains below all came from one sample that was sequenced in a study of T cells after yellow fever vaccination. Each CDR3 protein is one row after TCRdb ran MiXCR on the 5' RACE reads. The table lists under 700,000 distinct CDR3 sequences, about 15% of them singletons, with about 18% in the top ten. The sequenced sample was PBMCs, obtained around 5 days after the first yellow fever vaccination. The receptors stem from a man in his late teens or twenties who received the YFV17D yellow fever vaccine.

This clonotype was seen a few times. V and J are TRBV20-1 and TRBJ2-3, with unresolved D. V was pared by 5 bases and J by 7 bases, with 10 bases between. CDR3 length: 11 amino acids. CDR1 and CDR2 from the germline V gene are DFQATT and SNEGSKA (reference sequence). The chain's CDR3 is CSAPNEYTQYF. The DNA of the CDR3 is TGCAGTGCTCCAAACGAATATACGCAGTATTTT.

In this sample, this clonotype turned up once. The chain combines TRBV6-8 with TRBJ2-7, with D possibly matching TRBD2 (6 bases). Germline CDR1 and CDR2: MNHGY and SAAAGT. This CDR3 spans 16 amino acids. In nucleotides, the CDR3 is TGTGCTAGTGGTCCACCTCCCCCCGGGACTTCACACGAGCAGTACTTC. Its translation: CASGPPPPGTSHEQYF.

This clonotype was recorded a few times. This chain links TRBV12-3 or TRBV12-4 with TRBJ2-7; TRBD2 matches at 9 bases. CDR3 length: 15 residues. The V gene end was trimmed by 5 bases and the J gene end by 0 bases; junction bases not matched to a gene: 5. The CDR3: CASSPAGGRSYEQYF. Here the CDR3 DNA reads TGTGCCAGCAGTCCGGCGGGGGGGCGCTCCTACGAGCAGTACTTC.

In DNA, the CDR3 is TGCGCCAGCAGCTTGACGGGACCCCCGGAGGCCCAGTACTTC. This translates into CASSLTGPPEAQYF. The rearrangement links TRBV5-1 to TRBJ2-5, with D possibly being TRBD1 or TRBD2 (5 bases each). Between the trimmed V and J ends, which lost 1 base and 9 bases, there was a span of 16 bases. Germline V gene sequence: CDR1 SGHRS, CDR2 YFSETQ. The CDR3 has 14 residues. Filled out from reference TRBV5-1 and TRBJ2-5, the complete variable domain reads KAGVTQTPRYLIKTRGQQVTLSCSPISGHRSVSWYQQTPGQGLQFLFEYFSETQRNKGNFPGRFSGRQFSNSRSEMNVSTLELGDSALYLCASSLTGPPEAQYFGPGTRLLVL.

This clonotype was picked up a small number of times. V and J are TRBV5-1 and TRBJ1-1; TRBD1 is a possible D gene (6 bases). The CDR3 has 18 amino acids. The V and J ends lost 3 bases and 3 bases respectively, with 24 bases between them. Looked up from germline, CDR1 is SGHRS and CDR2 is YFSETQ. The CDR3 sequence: CASSSHPGQLKTYTEAFF. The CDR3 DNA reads TGCGCCAGCAGCTCCCACCCCGGACAGTTGAAGACGTACACTGAAGCTTTCTTT.

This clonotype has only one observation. CDR3 region: CSAGGVSGGREQYF. In DNA form, the CDR3 reads TGCAGTGCAGGAGGGGTGAGCGGGGGGCGCGAGCAGTACTTC. The gene calls are TRBV20-1 and TRBJ2-7, with 9 nucleotides matching TRBD2. V gave up 6 bases and J gave up 6 bases; unmatched junction bases: 12. Germline V gene data show CDR1 as DFQATT and CDR2 as SNEGSKA (reference sequence). The CDR3 totals 14 residues.

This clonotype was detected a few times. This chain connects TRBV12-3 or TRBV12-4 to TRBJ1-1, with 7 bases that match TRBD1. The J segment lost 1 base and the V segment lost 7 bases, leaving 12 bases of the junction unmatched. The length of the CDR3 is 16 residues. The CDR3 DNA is TGTGCCAGCATTAAAGAGGCCGGGACAGCGAACACTGAAGCTTTCTTT. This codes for CASIKEAGTANTEAFF.

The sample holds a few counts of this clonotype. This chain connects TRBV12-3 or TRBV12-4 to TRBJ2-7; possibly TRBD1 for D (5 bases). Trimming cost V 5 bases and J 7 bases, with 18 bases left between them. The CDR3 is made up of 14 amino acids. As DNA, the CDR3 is TGTGCCAGCAGTCGCCCTGGGGCAATTTGGGAGCAGTACTTC. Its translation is CASSRPGAIWEQYF.

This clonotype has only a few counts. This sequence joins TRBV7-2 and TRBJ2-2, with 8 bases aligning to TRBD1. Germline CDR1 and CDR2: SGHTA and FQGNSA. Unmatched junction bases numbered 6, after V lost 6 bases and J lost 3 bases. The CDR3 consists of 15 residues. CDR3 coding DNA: TGTGCCAGCAGGGACAGGGCGGGTGACACCGGGGAGCTGTTTTTT. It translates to CASRDRAGDTGELFF.

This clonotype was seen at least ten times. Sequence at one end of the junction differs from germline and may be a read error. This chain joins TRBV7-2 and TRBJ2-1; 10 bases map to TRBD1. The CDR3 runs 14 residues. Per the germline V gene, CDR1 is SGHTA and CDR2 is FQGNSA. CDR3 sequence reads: CASSLGTGVNEQFF. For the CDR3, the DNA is TGCGCCAGCAGCTTGGGGACAGGGGTCAATGAGCAGTTCTTC. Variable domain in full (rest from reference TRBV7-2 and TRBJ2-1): GAGVSQSPSNKVTEKGKDVELRCDPISGHTALYWYRQSLGQGLEFLIYFQGNSAPDKSGLPSDRFSAERTGGSVSTLTIQRTQQEDSAVYLCASSLGTGVNEQFFGPGTRLTVL.

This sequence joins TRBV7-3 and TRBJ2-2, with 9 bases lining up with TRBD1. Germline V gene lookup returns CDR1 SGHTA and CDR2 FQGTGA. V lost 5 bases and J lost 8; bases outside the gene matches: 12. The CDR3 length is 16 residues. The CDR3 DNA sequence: TGTGCCAGCAGCCCGCGACAGGGGGATTGGGCAGGGGAGCTGTTTTTT. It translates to CASSPRQGDWAGELFF.

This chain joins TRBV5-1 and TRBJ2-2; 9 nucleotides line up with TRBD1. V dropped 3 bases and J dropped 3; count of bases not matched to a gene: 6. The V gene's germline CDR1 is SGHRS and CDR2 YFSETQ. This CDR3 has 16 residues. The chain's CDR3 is CASSSAGTGYTGELFF. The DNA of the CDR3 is TGCGCCAGCAGCTCGGCCGGGACAGGGTACACCGGGGAGCTGTTTTTT.

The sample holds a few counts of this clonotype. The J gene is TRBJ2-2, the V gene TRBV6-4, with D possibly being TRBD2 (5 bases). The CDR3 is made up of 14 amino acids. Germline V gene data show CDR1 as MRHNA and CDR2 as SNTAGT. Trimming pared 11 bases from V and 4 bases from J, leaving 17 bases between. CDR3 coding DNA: TGTGCCGCCTTTAGGGTGGGGAGCACCGGGGAGCTGTTTTTT. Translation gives CAAFRVGSTGELFF.

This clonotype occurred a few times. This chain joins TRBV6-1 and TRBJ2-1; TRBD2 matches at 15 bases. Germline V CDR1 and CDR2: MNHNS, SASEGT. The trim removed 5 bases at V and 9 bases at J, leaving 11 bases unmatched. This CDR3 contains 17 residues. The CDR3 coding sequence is TGTGCCAGCAGTAGTCCGGGACTAGCGGGGGGAAGAGGTGAGCAGTTCTTC. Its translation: CASSSPGLAGGRGEQFF.

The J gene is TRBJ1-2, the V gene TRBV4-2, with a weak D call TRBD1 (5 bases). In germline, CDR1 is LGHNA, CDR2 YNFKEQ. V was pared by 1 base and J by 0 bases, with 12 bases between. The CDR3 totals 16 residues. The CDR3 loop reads CASSQGGAGANYGYTF. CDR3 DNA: TGTGCCAGCAGCCAAGGAGGGGCAGGAGCTAACTATGGCTACACCTTC.

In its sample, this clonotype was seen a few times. CDR3 region: CASTGDGGNIQYF. CDR3 nucleotide sequence: TGTGCCAGCACCGGAGACGGTGGGAACATTCAGTACTTC. The chain links TRBV7-9 to TRBJ2-4; unclear D gene. Between the trimmed V and J ends, which lost 7 bases and 7 bases, there was a span of 14 bases. Germline CDR1 and CDR2: SEHNR and FQNEAQ (reference sequence). The CDR3 contains 13 residues.

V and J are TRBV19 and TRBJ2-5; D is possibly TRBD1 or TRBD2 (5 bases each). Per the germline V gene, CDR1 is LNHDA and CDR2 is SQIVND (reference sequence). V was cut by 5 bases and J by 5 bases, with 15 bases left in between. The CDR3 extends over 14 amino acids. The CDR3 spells CASSRVPGTETQYF. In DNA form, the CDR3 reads TGTGCCAGTAGTCGGGTCCCTGGGACGGAGACCCAGTACTTC.